These T cell receptor beta chains were read from a single sample in a study of blood T cell repertoires in COVID-19. Sequencing used immunoSEQ multiplex PCR; TCRdb keeps in-frame clones, though not all of them. The sample has 70,000 to 85,000 clones, 90% seen once; the top ten hold roughly a tenth. Sequencing was performed on peripheral blood. The receptor set was obtained from a human donor in a cohort sampled during active COVID-19. The CDR3 runs from the conserved cysteine through the conserved F or W. Each record gives: J gene, D gene, clone size, V gene, CDR3 protein, CDR3 DNA. A D gene is named only where the DNA matches it firmly. The listing skips clone size in some rows; elsewhere it reads once, few, many or a size class.

>TRBJ2-1|TRBD2|once|TRBV30
CAWMRREGHQFF
TGTGCCTGGATGCGGCGGGAGGGCCATCAGTTCTTC
>TRBJ2-1|TRBD2|once|TRBV29-1
CSVELAGSFYSYNEQFF
TGCAGCGTTGAACTAGCGGGAAGTTTTTACTCCTACAATGAGCAGTTCTTC
>TRBJ2-2|TRBD1|NA|TRBV19
CASSIDERTGNTGELFF
TGTGCCAGTAGTATAGATGAAAGGACAGGGAACACCGGGGAGCTGTTTTTT
>TRBJ1-6|NA|few|TRBV7-9
CASSLQVRFDSPLHF
TGTGCCAGCAGCTTGCAGGTCCGATTCGACTCACCCCTCCACTTT
>TRBJ2-1|NA|NA|TRBV28
CASSLSGLRTGNEQFF
TGTGCCAGCAGTTTATCCGGACTTCGGACGGGAAATGAGCAGTTCTTC
>TRBJ2-3|NA|NA|TRBV10-2
CASSESPVSTDTQYF
TGCGCCAGCAGTGAGTCCCCGGTTAGCACAGATACGCAGTATTTT
>TRBJ1-1|NA|NA|TRBV4-2
CASSQDPGNTEAFF
TGTGCCAGCAGCCAAGATCCAGGGAACACTGAAGCTTTCTTT
>TRBJ2-5|NA|NA|TRBV28
CASSFLGPGETQYF
TGTGCCAGCAGTTTCTTGGGGCCAGGAGAGACCCAGTACTTC
>TRBJ2-2|TRBD2|NA|TRBV19
CASRRTSATGELFF
TGTGCCAGTAGGAGAACTAGCGCCACCGGGGAGCTGTTTTTT
>TRBJ2-7|TRBD2|NA|TRBV28
CASSFPGTRISVDEQYF
TGTGCCAGCAGTTTCCCCGGGACTAGGATTTCGGTAGACGAGCAGTACTTC
>TRBJ2-3|TRBD2|NA|TRBV28
CASSFIREGLTNTQYF
TGTGCCAGCAGTTTCATTCGGGAGGGGTTAACAAATACGCAGTATTTT
>TRBJ2-7|TRBD2|once|TRBV7-2
CASSFVAGEIYEQYF
TGTGCCAGCAGCTTCGTAGCGGGAGAAATCTACGAGCAGTACTTC
>TRBJ2-1|NA|NA|TRBV7-9
CASSPPGEQFF
TGTGCCAGCAGCCCCCCAGGGGAGCAGTTCTTC
>TRBJ1-2|TRBD1|once|TRBV3-1/TRBV3-2
CASSHPGTVYGYTF
TGTGCCAGCAGCCACCCCGGGACAGTCTATGGCTACACCTTC
>TRBJ2-3|TRBD2|once|TRBV29-1
CSVGTSGSASTDTQYF
TGCAGCGTCGGGACTAGCGGGTCCGCAAGCACAGATACGCAGTATTTT
>TRBJ2-7|TRBD2|few|TRBV7-9
CASSLGSGLVFEQYF
TGTGCCAGCAGCTTAGGCTCGGGACTAGTATTCGAGCAGTACTTC
>TRBJ2-7|TRBD2|once|TRBV10-2
CASSLSGATYEQYF
TGCGCCAGCAGCCTCAGCGGGGCAACCTACGAGCAGTACTTC
>TRBJ2-7|NA|NA|TRBV27
CASSLWSGYYEQYF
TGTGCCAGCAGTTTATGGTCAGGGTACTACGAGCAGTACTTC
>TRBJ2-3|TRBD2|once|TRBV4-2
CASSAGLAGGADTQYF
TGTGCCAGCAGCGCCGGACTAGCGGGTGGCGCAGATACGCAGTATTTT
>TRBJ2-3|NA|NA|TRBV6-5
CASSYSRTGFTDTQYF
TGTGCCAGCAGTTACTCGAGAACAGGGTTCACAGATACGCAGTATTTT
>TRBJ1-2|TRBD1|NA|TRBV18
CASSPPGQAFYGYTF
TGTGCCAGCTCACCACCGGGACAGGCGTTTTATGGCTACACCTTC
>TRBJ2-5|NA|NA|TRBV4-1
CASSQAYGKETQYF
TGCGCCAGCAGCCAAGCCTACGGGAAAGAGACCCAGTACTTC
>TRBJ1-2|NA|NA|TRBV7-2
CASSLDNNYGYTF
TGTGCCAGCAGCTTGGACAATAACTATGGCTACACCTTC
>TRBJ1-1|NA|NA|TRBV28
CASSLRGSLNTEAFF
TGTGCCAGCAGTTTACGAGGCTCTTTGAACACTGAAGCTTTCTTT
>TRBJ1-4|NA|NA|TRBV4-2
CASSHIAGNEKLFF
TGTGCCAGCAGCCATATCGCAGGCAATGAAAAACTGTTTTTT
>TRBJ2-2|TRBD1|few|TRBV5-4
CASSWTGEDTGELFF
TGTGCCAGCAGCTGGACAGGGGAGGACACCGGGGAGCTGTTTTTT
>TRBJ2-7|NA|NA|TRBV7-9
CASSPRLDPYEQYF
TGTGCCAGCAGCCCGCGACTAGATCCCTACGAGCAGTACTTC
>TRBJ1-5|NA|NA|TRBV19
CASSSTGNQPQHF
TGTGCCAGTAGTTCAACAGGAAATCAGCCCCAGCATTTT
>TRBJ2-1|NA|once|TRBV4-3
CASSQDQGVGYNEQFF
TGCGCCAGCAGCCAAGATCAAGGGGTGGGATACAATGAGCAGTTCTTC
>TRBJ2-5|TRBD1|NA|TRBV5-5
CASSGMRTGGETQYF
TGTGCCAGCAGCGGGATGAGGACAGGGGGCGAGACCCAGTACTTC
>TRBJ2-3|NA|NA|TRBV10-2
CASSVSSSTDTQYF
TGCGCCAGCAGTGTTTCCTCTAGCACAGATACGCAGTATTTT
>TRBJ1-1|NA|NA|TRBV5-5
CASSGYRVTLNTEAFF
TGTGCCAGCAGCGGGTACAGAGTAACGCTGAACACTGAAGCTTTCTTT
>TRBJ2-5|TRBD2|NA|TRBV7-9
CASSLPLAGGQYF
TGTGCCAGCAGCTTACCACTAGCGGGAGGCCAGTACTTC
>TRBJ2-7|TRBD1|NA|TRBV24-1
CATSDSRGLYEQYF
TGTGCCACCAGTGACTCCAGGGGGCTATACGAGCAGTACTTC
>TRBJ2-7|NA|NA|TRBV3-1/TRBV3-2
CASTSSGRTSYEQYF
TGTGCCAGCACCTCGAGCGGGCGGACCTCCTACGAGCAGTACTTC
>TRBJ2-3|TRBD2|NA|TRBV9
CASSGLAGGYTQYF
TGTGCCAGCAGCGGGCTAGCGGGAGGGTATACGCAGTATTTT
>TRBJ1-1|TRBD1|NA|TRBV3-1/TRBV3-2
CASRDTGAGTEAFF
TGTGCCAGCAGGGATACAGGGGCGGGCACTGAAGCTTTCTTT
>TRBJ1-5|NA|NA|TRBV6-1
CASREGLGNQPQHF
TGTGCCAGCAGGGAAGGGCTAGGCAATCAGCCCCAGCATTTT
>TRBJ2-3|TRBD1|few|TRBV24-1
CATSDHRGASTDTQYF
TGTGCCACCAGTGATCACAGGGGAGCTAGCACAGATACGCAGTATTTT
>TRBJ1-6|NA|NA|TRBV28
CASRNPGVDSPLHF
TGTGCCAGCAGGAATCCGGGGGTAGATTCACCCCTCCACTTT
>TRBJ1-3|TRBD1|NA|TRBV28
CASSSTGGGNTIYF
TGTGCCAGCAGTTCGACAGGGGGCGGAAACACCATATATTTT
>TRBJ2-5|TRBD2|NA|TRBV10-3
CAISDLPSGRAVETQYF
TGTGCCATCAGTGACCTTCCTAGCGGGAGGGCCGTAGAGACCCAGTACTTC
>TRBJ2-7|TRBD1|NA|TRBV7-2
CASSSRTGDGREQYF
TGTGCCAGCAGCTCCCGGACAGGGGACGGGCGCGAGCAGTACTTC
>TRBJ1-6|NA|NA|TRBV2
CASRQGGSSPLHF
TGTGCCAGCAGGCAAGGCGGGAGTTCACCCCTCCACTTT
>TRBJ2-1|TRBD1|NA|TRBV29-1
CSVAPGQGNEQFF
TGCAGCGTTGCCCCGGGACAGGGGAATGAGCAGTTCTTC
>TRBJ1-4|TRBD1|NA|TRBV27
CATGTGMGEKLFF
TGTGCCACTGGGACAGGGATGGGGGAAAAACTGTTTTTT
>TRBJ1-1|NA|NA|TRBV20-1
CSARGGEAFF
TGCAGTGCTAGAGGCGGTGAAGCTTTCTTT
>TRBJ1-5|TRBD1|NA|TRBV6-5
CASMGQGALQPQHF
TGTGCCAGCATGGGGCAGGGGGCTCTTCAGCCCCAGCATTTT
>TRBJ1-2|NA|few|TRBV28
CASSSGQNRVGYTF
TGTGCCAGCAGTTCCGGACAGAATAGGGTTGGCTACACCTTC
>TRBJ2-1|TRBD2|NA|TRBV19
CASSINAGGGYNEQFF
TGTGCCAGTAGTATAAACGCGGGAGGGGGCTACAATGAGCAGTTCTTC